These 20 T cell receptor beta chains originate from one sample sequenced in a study of tumor T cells in aggressive B-cell lymphoma. Profiled with immunoSEQ multiplex PCR; TCRdb holds only in-frame clones, not every one. The table lists 6,000 or so clones, 70% to 85% of them singletons, with roughly 7.3% in the top ten. The sample was tumor tissue. These receptors were collected from an adult with diffuse large B cell lymphoma.

V is TRBV11-3 and J is TRBJ1-1; unclear D gene. Trimming took 7 bases from V and 5 from J, leaving 14 bases between them. Germline-derived CDR1 and CDR2 are SGHNT and YENEEA. This CDR3 spans 13 amino acids. CDR3 nucleotides: TGTGCCAGCAACTTTCTTTCGGAGACTGAAGCTTTCTTT. Protein: CASNFLSETEAFF.

In this sample, this clone turned up a few times. V usage is TRBV11-2 and J usage is TRBJ2-7, with D unclear. Germline loops: CDR1 SGHAT, CDR2 FQNNGV. CDR3 size: 15 residues. The V and J ends lost 0 bases and 3 bases respectively, with 12 bases between them. Here the CDR3 reads CASSLDYNIIYEQYF. The DNA of the CDR3 is TGTGCCAGCAGCTTAGATTACAATATAATCTACGAGCAGTACTTC.

This chain uses TRBV25-1 with TRBJ1-5; D unresolved. CDR3 length: 12 amino acids. V lost 5 bases and J lost 2, with 4 bases in between. From germline, CDR1 is MGHDK and CDR2 SYGVNS. This chain's CDR3 is CASSQGNQPQHF. The CDR3 coding sequence is TGTGCCAGCAGTCAGGGCAATCAGCCCCAGCATTTT.

As to this clone: Germline and junction disagree at one end, which may indicate a read error. V usage is TRBV29-1 and J usage is TRBJ2-7; 7 bases line up with TRBD2. The CDR3 covers 13 residues. Looked up from germline, CDR1 is SQVTM and CDR2 is ANQGSEA. The CDR3 is CNVDVGGTYEQYF. CDR3 DNA: TGCAACGTTGACGTCGGGGGGACCTACGAGCAGTACTTC.

V gene TRBV15 combines with J gene TRBJ2-7, with TRBD1 matching over 8 bases. The germline V gene has CDR1 LNHNV and CDR2 YYDKDF (reference sequence). The CDR3 is 14 amino acids. The V segment lost 5 bases and the J segment 5 bases; nucleotides outside the gene matches: 8. This CDR3 is CATSSRTGTHEQYF. For the CDR3, the DNA is TGTGCCACCAGCTCCCGGACAGGGACCCACGAGCAGTACTTC. Based on the CDR3 plus reference TRBV15 and TRBJ2-7, the full variable domain is DAMVIQNPRYQVTQFGKPVTLSCSQTLNHNVMYWYQQKSSQAPKLLFHYYDKDFNNEADTPDNFQSRRPNTSFCFLDIRSPGLGDTAMYLCATSSRTGTHEQYFGPGTRLTVT.

CDR3 DNA: TGTGCCAGCAGGCATAGCGGGAGTTCCTACAATGAGCAGTTCTTC. It translates to CASRHSGSSYNEQFF. The chain uses TRBV27 and TRBJ2-1; 9 nucleotides match TRBD2. CDR1 and CDR2 (germline): MNHEY, SMNVEV (reference sequence). CDR3 size: 15 residues. J was trimmed by 1 base and V by 6 bases; bases with no gene match: 4.

In the case of this clone: At one of its ends the junction is not consistent with the germline gene, which may arise from a read error. The chain links TRBV7-7 to TRBJ1-1; 7 bases fit TRBD1. Germline V gives CDR1 SSHAT, CDR2 FNYEAQ (reference sequence). The CDR3 contains 14 residues. CDR3 sequence reads: CASRPVDRAAEAFF. CDR3 coding DNA: TGTGCTAGCAGACCCGTCGACAGGGCGGCTGAAGCTTTCTTT.

The chain recombines TRBV6-6 with TRBJ2-1; 13 bases align to TRBD2. Germline assignment: CDR1 MNHNY and CDR2 SVGAGI (reference sequence). V shed 11 bases, J shed 10 bases, and the junction held 14 bases outside the gene matches. This CDR3 is built from 15 residues. The CDR3 DNA sequence: TGTGCCGTTGAACTAGCGGGAGGGCCCCAGAGAGAGCAGTTCTTC. This encodes CAVELAGGPQREQFF.

This clone was recorded a few times. The J gene is TRBJ1-1, the V gene TRBV19; D is ambiguous. Germline V lookup: CDR1 LNHDA, CDR2 SQIVND (reference sequence). The CDR3 has 13 amino acids. Trimming left V 1 base short and J 6 bases short, with 9 bases between. CDR3 loop: CASSIVISAEAFF. CDR3 nucleotide sequence: TGTGCCAGTAGTATAGTCATTAGTGCTGAAGCTTTCTTT.

This clone qualifies as large. The V and J genes are TRBV4-1 and TRBJ2-2, with TRBD1 as a possible D gene (5 bases). The CDR3 loop spans 17 amino acids. Germline values: CDR1 MGHRA, CDR2 YSYEKL. The germline V and J ends were trimmed by 4 bases and 0 bases, with 15 bases remaining between them. The DNA for the CDR3 is TGCGCCAGCAGCCCCCGAAGAACAGGCTCGAACACCGGGGAGCTGTTTTTT. This gives the protein CASSPRRTGSNTGELFF.

This clone showed up just a few times. The chain combines TRBV7-6 with TRBJ2-1; 7 bases are a match to TRBD2. The germline V gene has CDR1 SGHVS and CDR2 FNYEAQ. Trimming cost V 0 bases and J 9 bases; bases outside gene matches: 5. CDR3 length: 14 residues. Here the CDR3 DNA reads TGTGCCAGCAGCTTAGCGGAGCGGGATTTTGAGCAGTTCTTC. Its translation: CASSLAERDFEQFF.

The table lists this clone with a count of one. The genes are TRBV29-1 and TRBJ2-7, with a possible D match to TRBD2 (6 bases). From germline, CDR1 is SQVTM and CDR2 ANQGSEA. The CDR3 is 13 residues long. Trimming took 3 bases from V and 3 from J, leaving 12 bases between them. CDR3 loop: CSVDRGKNYEQYF. CDR3 bases: TGCAGCGTTGATCGGGGGAAGAACTACGAGCAGTACTTC.

The CDR3 here is CASSLAGIADTQYF. The CDR3 DNA is TGTGCCAGCAGCTTGGCGGGGATCGCAGATACGCAGTATTTT. The chain employs TRBV5-4 and TRBJ2-3; tentatively, D is TRBD2 (5 bases). Germline V gene lookup returns CDR1 SGHNT and CDR2 YYREEE (reference sequence). This CDR3 is built from 14 residues. Trimming shortened V by 0 bases and J by 4 bases, and 9 bases separated the two germline ends.

The chain combines TRBV29-1 with TRBJ1-2, with 8 bases that match TRBD1. Germline V gene sequence: CDR1 SQVTM, CDR2 ANQGSEA. The CDR3 sequence is 11 residues long. V shed 6 bases and J 8 bases; nucleotides not matched to a gene: 5. For the CDR3, the DNA is TGCAGCGTGAAGACAGGGGACGGCTACACCTTC. Its translation: CSVKTGDGYTF.

This clone was counted only a few times. Within the sample, other DNA sequences also encode this same CDR3. The rearrangement links TRBV27 to TRBJ1-2; 8 nucleotides line up with TRBD1. The germline CDR1 and CDR2 sequences are MNHEY and SMNVEV (reference sequence). V lost 5 bases, J lost 4 bases, and 9 bases stayed unmatched. The CDR3 loop spans 15 amino acids. Written as DNA, the CDR3 is TGTGCCAGCAGTCCGCGACAGGGGCCGGGCTATGGCTACACCTTC. This gives the protein CASSPRQGPGYGYTF.

The chain carries TRBV7-9 and TRBJ2-1; possible D gene TRBD2, 6 bases. Germline CDR1 reads SEHNR; CDR2 reads FQNEAQ (reference sequence). The V end was cut by 6 bases, the J end by 4 bases, with 7 bases between. This CDR3 is built from 12 residues. This CDR3 reads CASRREYNEQFF. CDR3 nucleotide sequence: TGTGCCAGCAGACGGGAGTACAATGAGCAGTTCTTC.

The chain links TRBV9 to TRBJ2-1; TRBD2 matches 8 bases. From germline, CDR1 is SGDLS and CDR2 YYNGEE. The CDR3 totals 17 residues. V lost 4 bases to trimming and J lost 4 bases; unmatched junction nucleotides: 13. The CDR3, as DNA: TGTGCCAGCAGCATCGCCTCCGAGACTAGCGCTTACAATGAGCAGTTCTTC. Protein: CASSIASETSAYNEQFF.

The CDR3, as DNA: TGTGCCAGCAGCTTAGCGAGGCAGGGCCCCGAGCAGTACTTC. It specifies CASSLARQGPEQYF. The chain uses TRBV7-8 and TRBJ2-7; perhaps TRBD1 as D (5 bases). This CDR3 spans 14 amino acids. The germline V and J ends were trimmed by 0 bases and 6 bases, with 12 bases remaining between them. Per germline, CDR1 SGHVS and CDR2 FQNEAQ.

V and J are TRBV28 and TRBJ1-5; 12 bases are a match to TRBD1. CDR3 length equals 17 residues. The junction had 12 bases not matched to a gene; V was cut back by 7 bases and J by 5 bases. Germline V gene data show CDR1 as MDHEN and CDR2 as SYDVKM. CDR3 DNA: TGTGCCAGCACTTTTAGGCCGGGACAGGGGGCCGATCAGCCCCAGCATTTT. Translating gives CASTFRPGQGADQPQHF.

DNA for the CDR3: TGTGCCAGCAGCACGCCTCTACAGGGGGCAGCCGGGGAGCTGTTTTTT. This codes for CASSTPLQGAAGELFF. The chain has TRBV13 and TRBJ2-2, with 9 bases fitting TRBD1. CDR1 PRHDT and CDR2 FYEKMQ come from the germline V gene (reference sequence). The ends lost 5 bases at V and 6 bases at J; junction bases unmatched: 10. This CDR3 spans 16 amino acids.